Sequencing of this T cell receptor (beta chain) was carried out in a study of sequential checkpoint blockade in melanoma. CDR3 length: 16 residues. Trimming cost V 6 bases and J 6 bases; bases outside gene matches: 14. Germline values: CDR1 LNHDA, CDR2 SQIVND (reference sequence). Some clones are missing from TCRdb's copy, which holds only in-frame ones; the method was immunoSEQ multiplex PCR. The sample holds some 9,400 clones, approximately 76% seen once. Treatment given: randomized to nivolumab then ipilimumab (arm A) or the reverse (arm B). The origin of this receptor is a human donor with melanoma. V and J are TRBV19 and TRBJ2-3, with 8 bases aligning to TRBD2. This sample comprised CD8+ T cells sorted from blood (inferred from file names), obtained from a patient given nivolumab and ipilimumab in sequence. The CDR3 loop reads CASRPSLAGGSDTQYF. CDR3 bases: TGTGCCAGTAGACCAAGTCTGGCGGGGGGATCGGATACGCAGTATTTT.